One sample yielded the 32 T cell receptor beta chains listed below, sequenced in a study of T cells in Graves' hyperthyroidism and ophthalmopathy. The investigators amplified TCR beta CDR3 regions from RNA transcripts. TCR CDR3 underwent first-round RT-PCR with the HTBI primer set. TCRdb re-called the multiplex PCR reads through MiXCR, storing one row per CDR3 protein. In the table there are nearly 600,000 distinct CDR3 sequences, 11% to 15% of which are singletons. Sequencing input: blood. These receptors were obtained from a woman aged 18-29 years with Graves' ophthalmopathy.

There are many counts of this clonotype. The chain carries TRBV3-1 and TRBJ2-5, with D possibly matching TRBD2 (5 bases). CDR3 length: 15 amino acids. The germline V and J ends were trimmed by 6 bases and 3 bases, with 17 bases remaining between them. From germline, CDR1 is LGHDT and CDR2 YNNKEL (reference sequence). CDR3 loop: CASSRQRTTKETQYF. DNA of the CDR3: TGTGCCAGCAGTCGCCAGCGGACCACAAAAGAGACCCAGTACTTC.

This clonotype was observed many times. The rearrangement uses TRBV28 and TRBJ2-1; 12 bases line up with TRBD2. Germline trimming cut 7 bases from V and 3 bases from J; bases unmatched to any gene: 1. Germline CDR1 reads MDHEN; CDR2 reads SYDVKM. The CDR3 sequence is 14 residues long. CDR3 amino acids: CASTGLAGYNEQFF. DNA of the CDR3: TGTGCCAGCACGGGACTAGCGGGCTACAATGAGCAGTTCTTC.

There are many counts of this clonotype. This chain uses TRBV19 with TRBJ2-7; D is possibly TRBD2 (5 bases). The CDR3 is 14 amino acids. V was cut by 4 bases and J by 2 bases, with 12 bases left in between. Germline assignment: CDR1 LNHDA and CDR2 SQIVND (reference sequence). CDR3 coding DNA: TGTGCCAGTAGTACCTCCGGGATCCCCTACGAGCAGTACTTC. Protein: CASSTSGIPYEQYF. The full variable domain, its missing parts supplied by reference TRBV19 and TRBJ2-7, is DGGITQSPKYLFRKEGQNVTLSCEQNLNHDAMYWYRQDPGQGLRLIYYSQIVNDFQKGDIAEGYSVSREKKESFPLTVTSAQKNPTAFYLCASSTSGIPYEQYFGPGTRLTVT.

In this sample, this clonotype turned up a few times. This sequence joins TRBV9 and TRBJ1-3, with 9 bases that match TRBD1. The V gene's germline CDR1 is SGDLS and CDR2 YYNGEE. The V and J ends lost 5 bases and 6 bases, in that order; junction bases with no gene match: 9. The length of the CDR3 is 15 residues. The CDR3 bases are TGTGCCAGCAGTGATCCGGGACAGGGAGCAAACACCATATATTTT. Translation gives CASSDPGQGANTIYF. The complete variable domain, with remaining parts taken from reference TRBV9 and TRBJ1-3, reads DSGVTQTPKHLITATGQRVTLRCSPRSGDLSVYWYQQSLDQGLQFLIQYYNGEERAKGNILERFSAQQFPDLHSELNLSSLELGDSALYFCASSDPGQGANTIYFGEGSWLTVV.

There are a few counts of this clonotype. A single base separates this from a much larger clone, so it may be a read error. Here the CDR3 DNA reads TGTGCCAGCAGCGCCTGGCCGGGACAGGGGAGGTACGAGCAGTACTTC. Translating it yields CASSAWPGQGRYEQYF. The chain employs TRBV7-2 and TRBJ2-7; 10 positions agree with TRBD1. The germline gives CDR1 SGHTA, CDR2 FQGNSA. CDR3 length: 16 amino acids. V lost 5 bases, J lost 4 bases, and 11 bases stayed unmatched.

This clonotype was found once. The chain joins TRBV2 to TRBJ2-1; the match to TRBD1 covers 11 bases. CDR3 size: 16 residues. J lost 6 bases, V lost 4 bases, and 8 bases had no gene match. Germline V gene lookup returns CDR1 SNHLY and CDR2 FYNNEI. CDR3 bases: TGTGCCAGCAGTGGAATGGGACAGGGGGTAGGCAATGAGCAGTTCTTC. Its translation: CASSGMGQGVGNEQFF.

In its sample, this clonotype was seen a few times. The chain couples TRBV19 to TRBJ2-3; D unclear. Germline loops: CDR1 LNHDA, CDR2 SQIVND (reference sequence). Between the trimmed V and J ends, which lost 1 base and 1 base, there was a span of 9 bases. This CDR3 is built from 15 residues. CDR3 amino acids: CASSIGDSRTDTQYF. The CDR3 bases are TGTGCCAGTAGTATAGGAGACTCGCGCACAGATACGCAGTATTTT.

This clonotype was detected many times. The V call is TRBV6-2 or TRBV6-3, the J call TRBJ2-7, with TRBD2 identical over 13 bases. Germline values: CDR1 MNHEY, CDR2 SVGEGT. The CDR3 length is 18 residues. With 3 bases clipped from V and 2 bases from J, the junction kept 10 bases outside the gene matches. The CDR3 is CASSYRTSGSPVTYEQYF. The CDR3 coding sequence is TGTGCCAGCAGTTATCGGACTAGCGGGAGTCCTGTCACCTACGAGCAGTACTTC.

Only a few counts were recorded for this clonotype. A much larger clone differs by one base, so this may be a read error. This sequence joins TRBV12-3 or TRBV12-4 and TRBJ1-1; D gene ambiguous. Between the trimmed V and J ends, which lost 10 bases and 4 bases, there was a span of 16 bases. The CDR3 length is 13 residues. The CDR3 is CAIHQGSSTEAFF. The CDR3 DNA follows: TGTGCCATCCATCAAGGTTCGAGCACTGAAGCTTTCTTT.

This clonotype has a count of ten or more. This chain joins TRBV27 and TRBJ1-2; 7 bases match TRBD1. Trimming removed 5 bases from V and 0 bases from J; junction bases left unmatched: 9. CDR3 length: 16 amino acids. Looked up from germline, CDR1 is MNHEY and CDR2 is SMNVEV (reference sequence). CDR3 DNA: TGTGCCAGCAGTCCTGACCGGACAGGAGCTAACTATGGCTACACCTTC. The encoded protein is CASSPDRTGANYGYTF.

This rearrangement joins TRBV6-5 to TRBJ2-6; unclear D gene. From germline, CDR1 is MNHEY and CDR2 SVGAGI. The CDR3 has 15 amino acids. Trimming pared 2 bases from V and 0 bases from J, leaving 5 bases between. CDR3 amino acids: CASSYTRSGANVLTF. The CDR3 DNA follows: TGTGCCAGCAGTTACACTCGCTCTGGGGCCAACGTCCTGACTTTC.

The chain is built from TRBV7-2 and TRBJ1-2, with 7 bases aligning to TRBD1. The CDR3 is 20 residues long. CDR1 is SGHTA and CDR2 is FQGNSA in the germline V gene. The V segment lost 1 base and the J segment 3 bases; nucleotides outside the gene matches: 20. CDR3 sequence: CASSLDPRDRGFMGDYGYTF. CDR3 nucleotides: TGTGCCAGCAGCTTAGACCCTCGGGACAGAGGATTTATGGGGGACTATGGCTACACCTTC.

This clonotype was counted only a few times. The DNA for the CDR3 is TGTGCCAGCAGAAGCGGGAGTGGCAAAAACATTCAGTACTTC. This gives the protein CASRSGSGKNIQYF. V and J are TRBV5-4 and TRBJ2-4, with 8 bases lining up with TRBD2. CDR3 length equals 14 residues. Germline V gene data show CDR1 as SGHNT and CDR2 as YYREEE (reference sequence). J lost 3 bases, V lost 5 bases, and 4 bases had no gene match.

This clonotype was observed many times. The chain uses TRBV12-3 or TRBV12-4 and TRBJ1-2; TRBD1 might be the D (5 bases). The CDR3 sequence is 13 residues long. V dropped 6 bases and J dropped 2 bases, with 10 bases sitting between them. CDR3 bases: TGTGCCAGCAGGACTCGGGGGAACTATGGCTACACCTTC. Translated, it gives CASRTRGNYGYTF.

The rearrangement joins TRBV10-3 to TRBJ2-7; D is ambiguous. The CDR3 runs 14 residues. The germline V gene encodes CDR1 ENHRY and CDR2 SYGVKD. Between the trimmed V and J ends, which lost 3 bases and 1 base, there was a span of 10 bases. The CDR3 sequence: CAISDRVSSYEQYF. The CDR3 DNA follows: TGTGCCATCAGTGATCGGGTCAGTTCCTACGAGCAGTACTTC.

This clonotype was seen many times. The J gene is TRBJ1-1, the V gene TRBV2, with D perhaps matching TRBD1 (6 bases). Trimming removed 6 bases at V and 0 bases at J, with 17 bases between. The length of the CDR3 is 16 residues. Per germline, CDR1 SNHLY and CDR2 FYNNEI. CDR3: CASRASTGRVNTEAFF. The CDR3 DNA reads TGTGCCAGCAGGGCATCGACAGGCCGCGTGAACACTGAAGCTTTCTTT.

In its sample, this clonotype was seen many times. This chain connects TRBV6-1 to TRBJ2-1; D might be TRBD1 or TRBD2, each matching 6 bases. The V and J ends lost 2 bases and 9 bases respectively, with 17 bases between them. Germline-derived CDR1 and CDR2 are MNHNS and SASEGT. CDR3 length: 15 residues. CDR3 protein: CASSEWGLGGGEQFF. In DNA, the CDR3 is TGTGCCAGCAGTGAATGGGGGTTAGGAGGGGGTGAGCAGTTCTTC.

This clonotype was picked up many times. V usage is TRBV9 and J usage is TRBJ2-3, with 9 bases lining up with TRBD2. After removal of 10 bases from V and 4 bases from J, the junction contained 13 bases not matched to a gene. Germline V gives CDR1 SGDLS, CDR2 YYNGEE. The CDR3 is 15 residues long. The CDR3 sequence is CAPITTTSGSDTQYF. The CDR3 DNA reads TGTGCCCCGATCACGACGACTAGCGGATCAGATACGCAGTATTTT.

The V and J genes are TRBV4-2 and TRBJ2-5; D not certain. From germline, CDR1 is LGHNA and CDR2 YNFKEQ. The V gene lost 0 bases and the J gene lost 5 bases, with 19 bases spanning the gap. This CDR3 is built from 17 residues. The CDR3 spells CASSQDWYPRRRETQYF. The CDR3 bases are TGTGCCAGCAGCCAAGATTGGTACCCCCGACGGCGGGAGACCCAGTACTTC.

This clonotype occurred many times. V and J are TRBV16 and TRBJ1-1; possible D gene TRBD1, 5 bases. CDR1 and CDR2 from the germline V gene are KGHSY and FQNENV. V gave up 6 bases and J gave up 0 bases, with 14 bases separating them. The CDR3 consists of 15 residues. Written as DNA, the CDR3 is TGTGCCAGCAGTCGAATCTCAGGGCTGAACACTGAAGCTTTCTTT. Amino acids: CASSRISGLNTEAFF.

The sample holds many counts of this clonotype. The chain joins TRBV3-1 to TRBJ2-3, with TRBD2 as a possible D gene (6 bases). Germline-derived CDR1 and CDR2 are LGHDT and YNNKEL (reference sequence). The V gene lost 4 bases and the J gene lost 1 base, with 12 bases spanning the gap. This CDR3 has 15 amino acids. The CDR3 nucleotides are TGTGCCAGCAGCCTCTCTCTAGCGCGCACAGATACGCAGTATTTT. The encoded protein is CASSLSLARTDTQYF.

This chain links TRBV5-6 with TRBJ2-1; no clear D. Trimming removed 3 bases at V and 14 bases at J, with 15 bases between. Germline V CDR1 and CDR2: SGHDT, YYEEEE. This CDR3 region has 12 residues. The chain's CDR3 is CASSSLGSSEFF. For the CDR3, the DNA is TGTGCCAGCAGCTCCCTAGGTAGCAGCGAGTTCTTC.

This clonotype was seen ten or more times. V is TRBV28 and J is TRBJ2-2, with 15 bases matching TRBD2. The junction had 3 bases not matched to a gene; V was cut back by 3 bases and J by 4 bases. In germline, CDR1 is MDHEN, CDR2 SYDVKM. This CDR3 has 17 amino acids. CDR3 amino acids: CASSFPGLAGGTGELFF. DNA for the CDR3: TGTGCCAGCAGTTTTCCGGGACTAGCGGGAGGCACCGGGGAGCTGTTTTTT.

This clonotype showed up many times. The V gene is TRBV28, the J gene TRBJ1-2; 9 bases are shared with TRBD1. Trimming cost V 7 bases and J 1 base; bases outside gene matches: 4. Germline CDR1 and CDR2: MDHEN and SYDVKM. The CDR3 is made up of 14 amino acids. The CDR3 DNA is TGTGCCAGCACACAGGGGGCCGTTAACTATGGCTACACCTTC. It is translated as CASTQGAVNYGYTF.

This clonotype has a handful of counts. This chain uses TRBV5-1 with TRBJ2-7; perhaps TRBD2 as D (5 bases). The germline CDR1 and CDR2 sequences are SGHRS and YFSETQ. This CDR3 has 15 residues. V was pared by 2 bases and J by 2 bases, with 14 bases between. CDR3 sequence: CASSLAGNTPYEQYF. The CDR3, as DNA: TGCGCCAGCAGCTTAGCCGGGAACACCCCCTACGAGCAGTACTTC. Drawing the rest from reference TRBV5-1 and TRBJ2-7, the complete variable domain is KAGVTQTPRYLIKTRGQQVTLSCSPISGHRSVSWYQQTPGQGLQFLFEYFSETQRNKGNFPGRFSGRQFSNSRSEMNVSTLELGDSALYLCASSLAGNTPYEQYFGPGTRLTVT.

This clonotype was seen only a few times. The genes are TRBV9 and TRBJ2-3; maybe TRBD1 (5 bases). The length of the CDR3 is 15 residues. Germline V gene lookup returns CDR1 SGDLS and CDR2 YYNGEE. V gave up 3 bases and J gave up 2 bases, with 13 bases separating them. In DNA form, the CDR3 reads TGTGCCAGCAGCGCATTAGTAGGGGACACAGATACGCAGTATTTT. This gives the protein CASSALVGDTDTQYF.

This clonotype turned up a few times. The J gene is TRBJ2-3, the V gene TRBV19, with D uncertain. Looked up from germline, CDR1 is LNHDA and CDR2 is SQIVND (reference sequence). Trimming removed 4 bases from V and 5 bases from J, with 7 bases in between. CDR3 length: 12 residues. In DNA form, the CDR3 reads TGTGCCAGTAGTACTTATGGAGATACGCAGTATTTT. Protein: CASSTYGDTQYF.

This clonotype was seen repeatedly, ten times or more. The chain is built from TRBV2 and TRBJ1-1, with 9 bases aligning to TRBD1. Germline V CDR1 and CDR2: SNHLY, FYNNEI. The CDR3 contains 17 residues. V shed 5 bases, J shed 3 bases, and the junction held 13 bases outside the gene matches. The CDR3 DNA sequence: TGTGCCAGCAGTTTACCTGGGACAGGGTTGGGTTACACTGAAGCTTTCTTT. As protein: CASSLPGTGLGYTEAFF. The entire variable domain, with the rest obtained from reference TRBV2 and TRBJ1-1, is as follows: EPEVTQTPSHQVTQMGQEVILRCVPISNHLYFYWYRQILGQKVEFLVSFYNNEISEKSEIFDDQFSVERPDGSNFTLKIRSTKLEDSAMYFCASSLPGTGLGYTEAFFGQGTRLTVV.

As to this clonotype: Given a much more abundant clone one base away, this may be a read error. The V and J genes are TRBV2 and TRBJ2-7; the D gene is possibly TRBD1 (5 bases). The CDR3 is 13 amino acids. Germline V gene lookup returns CDR1 SNHLY and CDR2 FYNNEI. The V and J ends lost 4 bases and 2 bases respectively, with 9 bases between them. CDR3 bases: TGTGCCAGCAGTGTCAGGGTTGCCTACGAGCAGTACTTC. Translating it yields CASSVRVAYEQYF.

This clonotype was counted between two and nine times. The chain is built from TRBV24-1 and TRBJ1-2; D is uncertain. Germline V gives CDR1 KGHDR, CDR2 SFDVKD. Trimming stripped 5 bases from V and 4 bases from J, with 10 bases between. The CDR3 is 13 amino acids. The CDR3 loop reads CATSGHGSYGYTF. Here the CDR3 DNA reads TGTGCCACCAGTGGGCATGGGAGCTATGGCTACACCTTC.

This chain joins TRBV28 and TRBJ2-3, with TRBD2 matching 8 bases. V dropped 5 bases and J dropped 0; count of bases not matched to a gene: 7. CDR3 length: 16 amino acids. Germline CDR1 is MDHEN and CDR2 is SYDVKM. DNA of the CDR3: TGTGCCAGCAGTCCCCGTAGCGGGACGAGCACAGATACGCAGTATTTT. Translated: CASSPRSGTSTDTQYF.

V usage is TRBV10-3 and J usage is TRBJ1-5, with D unresolved. Germline lookup yields CDR1 ENHRY and CDR2 SYGVKD. Deletions cut 3 bases from V and 5 bases from J, with 8 bases between. This CDR3 region has 13 residues. The CDR3 region is CAISDFVYQPQHF. CDR3 in DNA: TGTGCCATCAGTGACTTCGTTTATCAGCCCCAGCATTTT.